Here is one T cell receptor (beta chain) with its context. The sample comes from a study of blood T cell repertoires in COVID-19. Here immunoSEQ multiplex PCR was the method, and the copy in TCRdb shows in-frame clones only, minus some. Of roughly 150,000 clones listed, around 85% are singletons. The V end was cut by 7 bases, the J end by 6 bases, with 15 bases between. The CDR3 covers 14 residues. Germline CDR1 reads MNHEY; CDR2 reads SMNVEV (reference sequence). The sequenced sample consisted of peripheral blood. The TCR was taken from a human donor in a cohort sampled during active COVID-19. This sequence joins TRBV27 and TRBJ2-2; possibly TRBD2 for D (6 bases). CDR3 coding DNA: TGTGCCAGCATGTCAGGAGGGTACGCCGGGGAGCTGTTTTTT. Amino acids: CASMSGGYAGELFF.